This is a list of T cell receptor beta chains from one sample in a study of cytomegalovirus exposure and HLA in healthy donors. TCRdb's table, derived via immunoSEQ multiplex PCR, lists solely in-frame clones and lacks some. This sample has under 85,000 clones, with around 62% found just once. Sequenced input: PBMCs. The receptors were sampled from a man between 35 and 55 years old in good health and CMV-seropositive. CDR3s include the opening cysteine and the closing phenylalanine or tryptophan. Fields, in order: D gene, J gene, clone size, V gene, CDR3 protein, CDR3 DNA. A D gene is named only where the DNA matches it firmly. Not every row has a clone size; where given, it reads once, few, many or a size class.

.,TRBJ1-1,once,TRBV13,CASSLPPRTRVFF,TGTGCCAGCAGCCTCCCGCCAAGGACCAGGGTTTTCTTT
TRBD2,TRBJ2-1,.,TRBV6-6,CASSAGLLYNEQFF,TGTGCCAGCAGTGCGGGACTACTTTACAATGAGCAGTTCTTC
.,TRBJ2-1,few,TRBV5-5,CASSSTGERPQFF,TGTGCCAGCAGTTCTACCGGCGAGCGTCCGCAGTTCTTC
.,TRBJ1-6,few,TRBV7-2,CASSLRGQGSSPLHF,TGTGCCAGCAGCTTAAGGGGCCAGGGCAGTTCACCCCTCCACTTT
TRBD1,TRBJ2-2,.,TRBV6-6,CASRDRGGSGELFF,TGTGCCAGCAGGGACAGGGGTGGGTCCGGGGAGCTGTTTTTT
.,TRBJ2-2,few,TRBV14,CASKAASGNTGELFF,TGTGCCAGCAAGGCAGCCTCAGGGAACACCGGGGAGCTGTTTTTT
.,TRBJ2-7,.,TRBV7-9,CSSSFSYEQYF,TGTTCCAGCAGCTTCTCTTACGAGCAGTACTTC
TRBD2,TRBJ2-7,.,TRBV10-3,CAISESVLVAGEYEQYF,TGTGCCATCAGTGAATCCGTTCTGGTAGCGGGAGAATACGAGCAGTACTTC
.,TRBJ2-3,.,TRBV11-3,CASSPVTSTDTQYF,TGTGCCAGCAGCCCGGTTACCAGCACAGATACGCAGTATTTT
TRBD1,TRBJ2-1,.,TRBV6-5,CASSWDRDPSNEQFF,TGTGCCAGCAGTTGGGACAGGGATCCTTCGAATGAGCAGTTCTTC
.,TRBJ2-7,.,TRBV19,CASSRDGTYEQYF,TGTGCCAGTAGTCGGGACGGGACTTACGAGCAGTACTTC
TRBD2,TRBJ2-1,.,TRBV7-9,CASSKSGVSYNEQFF,TGTGCCAGCAGTAAAAGCGGGGTCTCCTACAATGAGCAGTTCTTC
.,TRBJ2-7,few,TRBV21-1,CASSKDTGQGADEQYF,TGTGCCAGCAGCAAAGATACCGGACAGGGGGCCGACGAGCAGTACTTC
TRBD1,TRBJ2-5,few,TRBV7-9,CASSLGTGVETQYF,TGTGCCAGCAGCCTCGGGACAGGGGTAGAGACCCAGTACTTC
TRBD2,TRBJ2-2,.,TRBV25-1,CASSESGGAHTGELFF,TGTGCCAGCAGTGAATCCGGGGGGGCCCACACCGGGGAGCTGTTTTTT
.,TRBJ2-3,.,TRBV4-3,CASSQESRRDTQYF,TGCGCCAGCAGCCAAGAGAGTCGCCGAGATACGCAGTATTTT
.,TRBJ1-2,.,TRBV30,CAWRMGRFYGYTF,TGTGCCTGGCGAATGGGGAGATTCTATGGCTACACCTTC
.,TRBJ2-2,.,TRBV9,CASSVESTPVTGELFF,TGTGCCAGCAGCGTAGAATCCACTCCGGTTACCGGGGAGCTGTTTTTT
.,TRBJ1-6,.,TRBV27,CASSPRQNNSPLHF,TGTGCCAGCAGTCCTCGACAGAATAATTCACCCCTCCACTTT
TRBD1,TRBJ2-7,many,TRBV7-2,CASSLVAGQGSYEQYF,TGTGCCAGCAGCTTAGTTGCCGGACAGGGCTCCTACGAGCAGTACTTC
.,TRBJ1-1,.,TRBV30,CAWGTGENTEAFF,TGTGCCTGGGGGACGGGGGAGAACACTGAAGCTTTCTTT
.,TRBJ2-1,.,TRBV6-4,CASSPASGNEQFF,TGTGCCAGCAGTCCCGCCTCGGGCAATGAGCAGTTCTTC